The source of this TCR beta chain is a study of PD-1 blockade in classical Hodgkin lymphoma. Trimming cost V 4 bases and J 10 bases, with 19 bases left between them. CDR3 length equals 13 residues. Germline V lookup: CDR1 SQVTM, CDR2 ANQGSEA. As to time point: newly diagnosed, previously untreated cHL patient sample. Study results and limitations: Whatever underlies the repertoire differences (possibly disease activity or prior therapy) remains undefined. Diminished baseline TCR diversity has been reported in newly diagnosed patients relative to healthy donors.

Concerning this clone itself: Its antigen is as yet unknown. The sample contains more than one DNA sequence encoding this CDR3.

The protocol was immunoSEQ multiplex PCR, while the TCRdb copy is restricted to in-frame clones and leaves out a portion. Of around 7,000 clones detected, more than 60% appear once; the ten largest clones hold roughly 8.1%. This clonotype was sampled from a human donor with classical Hodgkin lymphoma. The sequenced sample consisted of peripheral blood mononuclear cells (PBMCs). The rearrangement links TRBV29-1 to TRBJ1-1; D is possibly TRBD1 (6 bases). The CDR3: CSVALQGGGGAFF. DNA for the CDR3: TGCAGCGTTGCGTTACAGGGAGGTGGCGGAGCTTTCTTT.